The 31 T cell receptor beta chains below were found in one sample sequenced in a study of blood T cell repertoires in COVID-19. Profiling relied on immunoSEQ multiplex PCR, and the TCRdb table lists in-frame clones only, not all of them. The sample carries 200,000 or so clones, 70% to 90% recorded once. Sequencing used peripheral blood. These receptors were obtained from a man aged 45 to 65 who had recovered from COVID-19.

V and J are TRBV3-1 (or the pseudogene TRBV3-2) and TRBJ2-7, with a weak D call TRBD1 (5 bases). Germline loops: CDR1 LGHDT, CDR2 YNNKEL (reference sequence). The germline V and J ends were trimmed by 4 bases and 6 bases, with 13 bases remaining between them. The CDR3 loop spans 13 amino acids. This CDR3 is CASSPTGSREQYF. For the CDR3, the DNA is TGTGCCAGCAGCCCCACAGGTTCCCGCGAGCAGTACTTC.

This chain connects TRBV27 to TRBJ1-1, with 8 bases fitting TRBD1. J was trimmed by 2 bases and V by 3 bases; bases with no gene match: 2. CDR3 length: 14 amino acids. Germline lookup yields CDR1 MNHEY and CDR2 SMNVEV (reference sequence). Written as DNA, the CDR3 is TGTGCCAGCAGTTTGGACAGGGACAACACTGAAGCTTTCTTT. It yields the protein CASSLDRDNTEAFF.

V is TRBV6-6 and J is TRBJ2-3; a weak D match, TRBD2 (5 bases). From germline, CDR1 is MNHNY and CDR2 SVGAGI (reference sequence). The ends were cut back, 3 bases at V and 5 bases at J, with 12 bases in the middle. The CDR3 contains 14 residues. CDR3 DNA: TGTGCCAGCAGTTATGTCGGGGATCGAGATACGCAGTATTTT. Protein sequence: CASSYVGDRDTQYF.

The chain joins TRBV27 to TRBJ2-7; 9 bases are shared with TRBD1. This CDR3 region has 15 residues. Per the germline V gene, CDR1 is MNHEY and CDR2 is SMNVEV (reference sequence). The V segment lost 4 bases and the J segment 5 bases; nucleotides outside the gene matches: 9. CDR3 bases: TGTGCCAGCAGTTCACAGGGGGCCTTAGGAAACGAGCAGTACTTC. It is translated as CASSSQGALGNEQYF.

This chain uses TRBV10-3 with TRBJ2-1, with a possible D match to TRBD1 (5 bases). V gave up 3 bases and J gave up 0 bases, with 9 bases separating them. Per the germline V gene, CDR1 is ENHRY and CDR2 is SYGVKD. CDR3 length: 15 residues. The CDR3 nucleotides read TGTGCCATCAGTGACCAGGGCCTCTCCTACAATGAGCAGTTCTTC. It specifies CAISDQGLSYNEQFF.

The chain has TRBV5-1 and TRBJ2-1; TRBD2 matches 10 bases. The germline V gene encodes CDR1 SGHRS and CDR2 YFSETQ. V was clipped by 2 bases and J by 0 bases; unmatched bases: 17. This CDR3 is built from 21 residues. Here the CDR3 reads CASSFLGAEREGPSSYNEQFF. The CDR3 coding sequence is TGCGCCAGCAGCTTTTTGGGGGCCGAGCGGGAGGGCCCGAGCTCCTACAATGAGCAGTTCTTC.

This clone was picked up a small number of times. The V gene is TRBV15, the J gene TRBJ2-5; D perhaps matches TRBD2 (6 bases). Germline CDR1 reads LNHNV; CDR2 reads YYDKDF (reference sequence). Trimming took off 1 base at V and 5 bases at J, with 14 bases between the two ends. The CDR3 consists of 15 residues. DNA for the CDR3: TGTGCCACCAGCAGAGGCGGGACCCGATCGGAGACCCAGTACTTC. It codes for CATSRGGTRSETQYF.

This chain uses TRBV28 with TRBJ2-7; 8 bases match TRBD1. CDR1 and CDR2 from the germline V gene are MDHEN and SYDVKM. The ends lost 4 bases at V and 3 bases at J; junction bases unmatched: 11. The CDR3 length is 16 residues. The CDR3: CASSSDWGQVIYEQYF. CDR3 in DNA: TGTGCCAGCAGTTCAGATTGGGGACAGGTAATCTACGAGCAGTACTTC.

The chain combines TRBV19 with TRBJ2-1; TRBD2 agrees at 10 bases. Germline trimming cut 3 bases from V and 3 bases from J; bases unmatched to any gene: 2. The CDR3 spans 15 residues. Looked up from germline, CDR1 is LNHDA and CDR2 is SQIVND (reference sequence). The CDR3 DNA sequence: TGTGCCAGTAGTATCACTAGCGGGAACTACAATGAGCAGTTCTTC. Translation gives CASSITSGNYNEQFF.

The chain links TRBV10-2 to TRBJ2-3, with TRBD1 matching over 7 bases. Germline values: CDR1 WSHSY, CDR2 SAAADI. The CDR3 runs to 16 residues. V was clipped by 10 bases and J by 4 bases; unmatched bases: 17. The CDR3 DNA reads as TGCGCCACCCTACAAAGACAGGGCCCCCTCGCAGATACGCAGTATTTT. Amino acids: CATLQRQGPLADTQYF.

The chain recombines TRBV7-9 with TRBJ1-1, with a weak D call TRBD1 (5 bases). The CDR3 is 14 residues long. CDR1 is SEHNR, CDR2 FQNEAQ, per germline (reference sequence). V gave up 2 bases and J gave up 5 bases, with 12 bases separating them. CDR3 sequence: CASSLYSGRTEAFF. The CDR3, as DNA: TGTGCCAGCAGCTTATACTCAGGGAGGACTGAAGCTTTCTTT.

The V and J genes are TRBV15 and TRBJ2-1; 9 bases match TRBD2. V gave up 0 bases and J gave up 7 bases; unmatched junction bases: 7. CDR1 and CDR2 (germline): LNHNV, YYDKDF (reference sequence). The CDR3 sequence is 16 residues long. The CDR3 region is CATSRDRGGRANEQFF. In nucleotides, the CDR3 is TGTGCCACCAGCAGAGATAGGGGCGGGAGGGCGAATGAGCAGTTCTTC. The complete variable domain, with remaining parts taken from reference TRBV15 and TRBJ2-1, reads DAMVIQNPRYQVTQFGKPVTLSCSQTLNHNVMYWYQQKSSQAPKLLFHYYDKDFNNEADTPDNFQSRRPNTSFCFLDIRSPGLGDTAMYLCATSRDRGGRANEQFFGPGTRLTVL.

This clone was counted once. The rearrangement uses TRBV6-6 and TRBJ2-5; no clear D gene. Germline-derived CDR1 and CDR2 are MNHNY and SVGAGI (reference sequence). The CDR3 has 14 amino acids. V lost 3 bases and J lost 1, with 9 bases in between. The CDR3 protein is CASSYGSAQETQYF. CDR3 nucleotides: TGTGCCAGCAGTTATGGCAGCGCCCAAGAGACCCAGTACTTC.

Here the CDR3 reads CASSLEQGANEQFF. The CDR3 DNA is TGCGCCAGCAGCTTGGAGCAGGGGGCCAATGAGCAGTTCTTC. The chain uses TRBV5-1 and TRBJ2-1, with TRBD1 matching 8 bases. The CDR3 totals 14 residues. CDR1 SGHRS and CDR2 YFSETQ come from the germline V gene. Trimming cost V 0 bases and J 6 bases; bases outside gene matches: 2.

This chain connects TRBV6-2 or TRBV6-3 to TRBJ2-7; 8 bases fit TRBD1. The CDR3 is 15 residues long. CDR1 is MNHEY and CDR2 is SVGEGT in the germline V gene. Losses at the gene ends were 0 bases for V and 4 bases for J; bases not matched to a gene: 5. As DNA, the CDR3 is TGTGCCAGCAGTTACTCGACAGGGGTTCCGTACGAGCAGTACTTC. Protein product: CASSYSTGVPYEQYF.

This clone was seen a single time. The rearrangement joins TRBV19 to TRBJ1-1; 8 bases align to TRBD1. The junction had 12 bases not matched to a gene; V was cut back by 7 bases and J by 5 bases. Germline CDR1 reads LNHDA; CDR2 reads SQIVND (reference sequence). This CDR3 spans 15 amino acids. The CDR3 DNA is TGTGCCAGTACTCTCAGCCAGGGGGCGAGGACTGAAGCTTTCTTT. Amino acid sequence: CASTLSQGARTEAFF.

This clone was seen only a few times. This chain uses TRBV15 with TRBJ1-1, with D tentatively TRBD1 (6 bases). The CDR3 extends over 15 amino acids. V lost 1 base, J lost 3 bases, and 12 bases lay in between. CDR1 is LNHNV, CDR2 YYDKDF, per germline (reference sequence). In nucleotides, the CDR3 is TGTGCCACCAGCAGAGTAACAGGGCGCGACACTGAAGCTTTCTTT. Encoded protein: CATSRVTGRDTEAFF.

V gene TRBV19 combines with J gene TRBJ2-4, with 7 bases fitting TRBD2. CDR1 and CDR2 (germline): LNHDA, SQIVND (reference sequence). This CDR3 contains 20 residues. V gave up 1 base and J gave up 0 bases; unmatched junction bases: 15. The CDR3 bases are TGTGCCAGTAGTATAGGATTACGGAACAGCGGGGACTTAGCCAAAAACATTCAGTACTTC. Its translation: CASSIGLRNSGDLAKNIQYF.

V and J are TRBV18 and TRBJ1-3; the D gene is possibly TRBD1 (5 bases). Looked up from germline, CDR1 is KGHSH and CDR2 is LQKENI. Trimming removed 4 bases from V and 0 bases from J, with 10 bases in between. The CDR3 contains 15 residues. The CDR3 DNA is TGTGCCAGCTCACGCGTACAGGTCTCTGGAAACACCATATATTTT. Its protein product is CASSRVQVSGNTIYF.

The rearrangement links TRBV24-1 to TRBJ2-2, with 9 bases that match TRBD2. Trimming at V came to 4 bases and at J to 10 bases, leaving 18 bases not matched to a gene. The CDR3 runs 18 residues. In germline, CDR1 is KGHDR, CDR2 SFDVKD. CDR3 sequence (DNA): TGTGCCACCAGTGACCCCTCTAGCGGGATCAGCTCTAGGGAGGAGCTGTTTTTT. This encodes CATSDPSSGISSREELFF.

This clone was seen a handful of times. J is TRBJ2-1 and V is TRBV3-1 (or the pseudogene TRBV3-2); 7 bases map to TRBD1. J gave up 10 bases and V 4 bases, and 13 bases lay outside the gene matches. The CDR3 spans 15 residues. Germline V CDR1 and CDR2: LGHDT, YNNKEL (reference sequence). The DNA for the CDR3 is TGTGCCAGCAGCCCTCCGGGACAGCTGACAGCGGAGCAGTTCTTC. Its protein is CASSPPGQLTAEQFF.

The chain is built from TRBV2 and TRBJ2-1; TRBD2 matches 8 bases. In germline, CDR1 is SNHLY, CDR2 FYNNEI. Trimming cost V 5 bases and J 0 bases; bases outside gene matches: 18. The CDR3 length is 20 residues. The DNA for the CDR3 is TGTGCCAGCAGTCGGGGGGTAGGGGACAAGCGGGAGAGCTCCTACAATGAGCAGTTCTTC. Residues: CASSRGVGDKRESSYNEQFF. Full variable domain (remainder filled in from reference TRBV2 and TRBJ2-1): EPEVTQTPSHQVTQMGQEVILRCVPISNHLYFYWYRQILGQKVEFLVSFYNNEISEKSEIFDDQFSVERPDGSNFTLKIRSTKLEDSAMYFCASSRGVGDKRESSYNEQFFGPGTRLTVL.

V usage is TRBV19 and J usage is TRBJ2-7, with D perhaps matching TRBD1 (5 bases). The germline gives CDR1 LNHDA, CDR2 SQIVND (reference sequence). Trimming removed 3 bases at V and 5 bases at J, with 17 bases between. The CDR3 is 15 amino acids. CDR3 in amino acids: CASSILGQSFDEQYF. CDR3 bases: TGTGCCAGTAGTATCTTGGGGCAGAGCTTCGACGAGCAGTACTTC.

This CDR3 is CASSTRQDSYEQYF. DNA of the CDR3: TGTGCCAGCAGCACCCGACAGGACTCCTACGAGCAGTACTTC. V gene TRBV7-9 combines with J gene TRBJ2-7; D might be TRBD1 (6 bases). Trimming took 5 bases from V and 0 from J, leaving 11 bases between them. This CDR3 is 14 amino acids long. Per germline, CDR1 SEHNR and CDR2 FQNEAQ (reference sequence).

This chain uses TRBV5-4 with TRBJ2-5; perhaps TRBD1 as D (6 bases). The germline V gene has CDR1 SGHNT and CDR2 YYREEE (reference sequence). V lost 3 bases and J lost 5, with 14 bases in between. The length of the CDR3 is 14 residues. CDR3 nucleotides: TGTGCCAGCAGCTATGGGGGCAGGGGTGAGACCCAGTACTTC. Its protein product is CASSYGGRGETQYF.

The chain links TRBV9 to TRBJ2-4, with a weak D call TRBD1 (5 bases). Germline V gene sequence: CDR1 SGDLS, CDR2 YYNGEE. The CDR3 extends over 15 amino acids. V lost 3 bases and J lost 8, with 18 bases in between. In DNA form, the CDR3 reads TGTGCCAGCAGCGCCAATCCCACAGGCCCGTACATTCAGTACTTC. The encoded protein is CASSANPTGPYIQYF.

This chain joins TRBV28 and TRBJ1-1, with TRBD1 identical over 7 bases. Germline lookup yields CDR1 MDHEN and CDR2 SYDVKM. The junction had 11 bases not matched to a gene; V was cut back by 8 bases and J by 2 bases. This CDR3 region has 15 residues. CDR3 sequence (DNA): TGTGCCAGCTACTCGACAGGGCGGGACAACACTGAAGCTTTCTTT. Translating it yields CASYSTGRDNTEAFF. The variable domain in full, with the rest retrieved from reference TRBV28 and TRBJ1-1, is DVKVTQSSRYLVKRTGEKVFLECVQDMDHENMFWYRQDPGLGLRLIYFSYDVKMKEKGDIPEGYSVSREKKERFSLILESASTNQTSMYLCASYSTGRDNTEAFFGQGTRLTVV.

This chain links TRBV24-1 with TRBJ2-2, with a tentative D call TRBD1 (6 bases). The V and J ends lost 5 bases and 4 bases respectively, with 10 bases between them. The CDR3 is 14 residues long. The germline gives CDR1 KGHDR, CDR2 SFDVKD. CDR3 region: CATSVGHLTGELFF. The CDR3 DNA reads TGTGCCACCAGTGTGGGACATCTCACCGGGGAGCTGTTTTTT.

The chain couples TRBV28 to TRBJ1-2; no clear D. V lost 2 bases, J lost 7 bases, and 8 bases lay in between. CDR1 is MDHEN, CDR2 SYDVKM, per germline. This CDR3 is 12 amino acids long. CDR3 DNA: TGTGCCAGCAGTTTACCGAGTTCTGGCTACACCTTC. It yields the protein CASSLPSSGYTF.

The chain couples TRBV6-5 to TRBJ1-4; weak D call: TRBD1 (5 bases). The CDR3 length is 15 residues. From germline, CDR1 is MNHEY and CDR2 SVGAGI. V shed 7 bases and J shed 0 bases, with 12 bases lying between them. CDR3 sequence (DNA): TGTGCCAGCAAAATACAGGAAGCAACTAATGAAAAACTGTTTTTT. The encoded protein is CASKIQEATNEKLFF.

The chain is built from TRBV19 and TRBJ2-7, with 12 bases lining up with TRBD2. Trimming at V came to 4 bases and at J to 2 bases, leaving 3 bases not matched to a gene. The CDR3 is 15 residues long. Germline V gene data show CDR1 as LNHDA and CDR2 as SQIVND (reference sequence). This chain's CDR3 is CASSTLAGGPYEQYF. CDR3 nucleotide sequence: TGTGCCAGTAGTACACTAGCGGGAGGCCCCTACGAGCAGTACTTC.